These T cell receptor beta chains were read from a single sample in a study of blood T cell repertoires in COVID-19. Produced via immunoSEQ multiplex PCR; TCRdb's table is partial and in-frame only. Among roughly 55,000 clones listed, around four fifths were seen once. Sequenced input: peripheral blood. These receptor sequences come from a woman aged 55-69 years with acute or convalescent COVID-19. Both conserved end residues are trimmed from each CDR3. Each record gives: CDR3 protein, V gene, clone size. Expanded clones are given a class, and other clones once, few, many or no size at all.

CDR3: ASSYSGAYNEQF; V: TRBV6-5; size: .
CDR3: ASSGGSVVAEAF; V: TRBV2; size: .
CDR3: ASSPRGKFQETQY; V: TRBV2; size: .
CDR3: ASRRTLRQGYGYT; V: TRBV27; size: .
CDR3: ATSERTGFVGTQY; V: TRBV24-1; size: .
CDR3: ASSLQGDYGYT; V: TRBV19; size: .
CDR3: ASSGGLEGQVGYT; V: TRBV18; size: .
CDR3: ASSPDRVGEKLF; V: TRBV5-1; size: .
CDR3: ASSRLNNSPLH; V: TRBV12-3/TRBV12-4; size: .
CDR3: ASSQGAASNQPQH; V: TRBV4-1; size: .
CDR3: ASMELAGQETQY; V: TRBV2; size: few
CDR3: ASRPGQGVYEQY; V: TRBV6-6; size: once
CDR3: ASSFDWTGLTEAF; V: TRBV7-2; size: .
CDR3: ASSHSNRDTPYA; V: TRBV3-1/TRBV3-2; size: .
CDR3: ASSLRLGRGGTEAF; V: TRBV7-8; size: .
CDR3: ASSKGGNTEAF; V: TRBV5-4; size: few
CDR3: ASSQVHSNYGYT; V: TRBV14; size: .
CDR3: ATRPGQGVTNEKLF; V: TRBV21-1; size: once
CDR3: AWSVPGGYGYT; V: TRBV30; size: .
CDR3: ASSFRLRQADNEKLF; V: TRBV7-9; size: .